This TCR beta chain was obtained from a study of cytomegalovirus exposure and HLA in healthy donors. Study-wide results and caveats: Despite most TCR sequences being rare, some public TCRs occurred in many donors.

PCR was performed using 60 Vbeta and 13 Jbeta primers. The repertoire was sequenced with immunoSEQ multiplex PCR; TCRdb's copy has only in-frame clones and lacks some. Of some 100,000 clones in the sample, over 70% were seen once. With respect to this clone: What it binds is unknown.

CDR3 length: 14 amino acids. Germline V gene sequence: CDR1 MNHNS, CDR2 SASEGT. The V end was cut by 7 bases, the J end by 2 bases, with 12 bases between. Source material: PBMCs. This chain links TRBV6-1 with TRBJ2-1, with a tentative D call TRBD2 (5 bases). The clonotype was recovered from a man between 50 and 59 years old in good health and CMV-seronegative. CDR3 protein: CASKDSSAYNEQFF. The CDR3 DNA sequence: TGTGCCAGCAAGGACTCCTCGGCCTACAATGAGCAGTTCTTC.